The source of this TCR beta chain is a study of shared clonotypes between healthy human individuals. Assay: immunoSEQ multiplex PCR; the TCRdb copy retains only in-frame clones and omits some. Of about 680,000 clones listed, 90% to 95% were seen once; the top ten hold about 24%. Looked up from germline, CDR1 is SGDLS and CDR2 is YYNGEE. This CDR3 is 12 amino acids long. Trimming took off 2 bases at V and 9 bases at J, with 9 bases between the two ends. Positively selected for CCR7, the CD45RO-negative cells used as naive CD8 cells excluded terminally differentiated effector memory CD45RA+ cells. Nashville, Tennessee was home to all donors, who were Caucasian adults.

The sample was naive CD8+ T cells sorted from blood. This receptor was taken from a man aged 30 to 45 in good health. The genes are TRBV9 and TRBJ2-1, with a possible D match to TRBD2 (6 bases). The CDR3, as DNA: TGTGCCAGCAGCGTTGGGGGGAGTGAGCAGTTCTTC. It specifies CASSVGGSEQFF.